This T cell receptor beta chain was identified in a study of control samples from healthy donors and cancer patients. Sequenced by immunoSEQ multiplex PCR; TCRdb stores in-frame clones only, minus some. The table includes approximately 170,000 clones, roughly 95% detected once. There are 15 residues in the CDR3. The V segment lost 5 bases and the J segment 4 bases; nucleotides outside the gene matches: 11. Germline loops: CDR1 SGHTS, CDR2 YDEGEE. The specimen sequenced was blood. The source is a woman aged 55-75 years in good health. The chain joins TRBV5-8 to TRBJ1-1; TRBD1 agrees at 7 bases. Here the CDR3 reads CASSSQGGRRTEAFF. The CDR3 region has the DNA TGTGCCAGCAGTTCTCAAGGGGGCAGGCGCACTGAAGCTTTCTTT.